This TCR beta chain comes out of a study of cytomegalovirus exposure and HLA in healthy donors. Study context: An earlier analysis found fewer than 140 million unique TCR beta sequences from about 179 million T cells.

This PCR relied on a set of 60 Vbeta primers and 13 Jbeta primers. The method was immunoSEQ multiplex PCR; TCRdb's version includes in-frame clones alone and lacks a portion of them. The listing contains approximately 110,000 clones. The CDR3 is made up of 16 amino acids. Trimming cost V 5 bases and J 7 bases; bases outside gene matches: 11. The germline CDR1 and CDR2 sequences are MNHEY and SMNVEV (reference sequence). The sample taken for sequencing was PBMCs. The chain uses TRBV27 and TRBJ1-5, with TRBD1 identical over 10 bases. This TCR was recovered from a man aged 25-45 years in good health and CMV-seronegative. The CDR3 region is CASSRSTGTGVQPQHF. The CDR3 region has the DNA TGTGCCAGCAGTCGATCAACCGGGACAGGGGTCCAGCCCCAGCATTTT.